The 14 T cell receptor beta chains in this list originate from one sample, sequenced in a study of T cell responses to AZD1222 COVID-19 vaccine. Repertoires were generated with immunoSEQ multiplex PCR, while TCRdb's copy carries only in-frame clones and drops some. This sample has more than 110,000 clones, with 70% to 90% found just once. Specimen: peripheral blood, collected on day 0 of AZD1222 vaccination. The receptors here all came from an adult in good health.

The V call is TRBV28, the J call TRBJ1-2; D gene uncertain. Germline CDR1 is MDHEN and CDR2 is SYDVKM. The CDR3 consists of 14 residues. The germline V and J ends were trimmed by 3 bases and 4 bases, with 12 bases remaining between them. CDR3: CASSFLGFPYGYTF. The CDR3 coding sequence is TGTGCCAGCAGTTTTCTGGGGTTCCCCTATGGCTACACCTTC.

The CDR3 protein is CASLLSYEQYF. The CDR3 DNA is TGTGCCAGCCTTCTTTCCTACGAGCAGTACTTC. The rearrangement joins TRBV11-2 to TRBJ2-7; D is unclear. V was clipped by 8 bases and J by 1 base, with 6 bases between them. The germline gives CDR1 SGHAT, CDR2 FQNNGV. This CDR3 is built from 11 residues.

In its sample, this clone was seen once. The rearrangement links TRBV19 to TRBJ2-6; 13 bases agree with TRBD2. Per the germline V gene, CDR1 is LNHDA and CDR2 is SQIVND (reference sequence). V gave up 3 bases and J gave up 3 bases; unmatched junction bases: 2. This CDR3 region has 17 residues. For the CDR3, the DNA is TGTGCCAGTAGTATGGGACTAGCGGGGTTTGGGGCCAACGTCCTGACTTTC. This sequence encodes CASSMGLAGFGANVLTF.

The chain recombines TRBV28 with TRBJ1-5, with 8 bases aligning to TRBD1. The CDR3 length is 13 residues. With 5 bases clipped from V and 4 bases from J, the junction kept 1 base outside the gene matches. Germline values: CDR1 MDHEN, CDR2 SYDVKM. CDR3 protein: CASSRDRNQPQHF. The CDR3 nucleotides are TGTGCCAGCAGTCGGGACAGGAATCAGCCCCAGCATTTT.

V and J are TRBV5-4 and TRBJ1-1, with D unresolved. Per germline, CDR1 SGHNT and CDR2 YYREEE (reference sequence). Trimming stripped 0 bases from V and 0 bases from J, with 9 bases between. CDR3 length equals 15 residues. CDR3 sequence: CASSLAATMNTEAFF. The DNA for the CDR3 is TGTGCCAGCAGCTTGGCAGCTACCATGAACACTGAAGCTTTCTTT.

This chain connects TRBV5-1 to TRBJ2-1, with 10 nucleotides matching TRBD2. Looked up from germline, CDR1 is SGHRS and CDR2 is YFSETQ. The CDR3 contains 14 residues. V lost 3 bases to trimming and J lost 6 bases; unmatched junction nucleotides: 3. The CDR3 protein is CASSSGTSVNEQFF. The CDR3 coding sequence is TGCGCCAGCAGCTCCGGGACTAGCGTCAATGAGCAGTTCTTC.

The rearrangement uses TRBV7-9 and TRBJ1-5; 10 bases agree with TRBD1. This CDR3 is 15 amino acids long. CDR1 and CDR2 from the germline V gene are SEHNR and FQNEAQ (reference sequence). Germline trimming cut 5 bases from V and 7 bases from J; bases unmatched to any gene: 8. CDR3 coding DNA: TGTGCCAGCAGCCTTAGCGGGACAGGGGTACAGCCCCAGCATTTT. Protein sequence: CASSLSGTGVQPQHF.

The chain is built from TRBV7-9 and TRBJ1-2; D is perhaps TRBD1 (5 bases). Looked up from germline, CDR1 is SEHNR and CDR2 is FQNEAQ (reference sequence). The CDR3 has 15 residues. The ends were cut back, 0 bases at V and 5 bases at J, with 13 bases in the middle. The CDR3 is CASSLASGGGYGYTF. The CDR3 region has the DNA TGTGCCAGCAGCTTAGCATCGGGTGGGGGATATGGCTACACCTTC.

V is TRBV19 and J is TRBJ1-2; no clear D gene. CDR1 is LNHDA and CDR2 is SQIVND in the germline V gene (reference sequence). The length of the CDR3 is 15 residues. V gave up 4 bases and J gave up 4 bases, with 16 bases separating them. The CDR3 DNA reads TGTGCCAGTAGTAGGGCGGGAATCAAGGCCTATGGCTACACCTTC. It specifies CASSRAGIKAYGYTF.

V is TRBV27 and J is TRBJ1-2, with D perhaps TRBD1 (5 bases). The CDR3 extends over 14 amino acids. The germline CDR1 and CDR2 sequences are MNHEY and SMNVEV (reference sequence). Deletions cut 6 bases from V and 4 bases from J, with 15 bases between. The CDR3 spells CASSTATGVYGYTF. The CDR3 DNA follows: TGTGCCAGCAGCACCGCCACAGGAGTCTATGGCTACACCTTC.

This rearrangement joins TRBV3-1 (or the pseudogene TRBV3-2) to TRBJ2-3; no firm D call. Per germline, CDR1 LGHDT and CDR2 YNNKEL (reference sequence). Trimming pared 3 bases from V and 4 bases from J, leaving 11 bases between. The CDR3 totals 14 residues. The CDR3 DNA sequence: TGTGCCAGCAGCCATTCTAGACTTGCAGATACGCAGTATTTT. This translates into CASSHSRLADTQYF.

V is TRBV11-3 and J is TRBJ2-5, with 8 bases that match TRBD2. Germline trimming cut 3 bases from V and 5 bases from J; bases unmatched to any gene: 11. The CDR3 has 16 amino acids. Germline loops: CDR1 SGHNT, CDR2 YENEEA. This chain's CDR3 is CASSLGGASGQETQYF. The DNA for the CDR3 is TGTGCCAGCAGCTTGGGGGGGGCTAGCGGGCAGGAGACCCAGTACTTC. Full variable domain (missing parts from reference TRBV11-3 and TRBJ2-5): EAGVVQSPRYKIIEKKQPVAFWCNPISGHNTLYWYLQNLGQGPELLIRYENEEAVDDSQLPKDRFSAERLKGVDSTLKIQPAELGDSAVYLCASSLGGASGQETQYFGPGTRLLVL.

In this sample, this clone turned up once. The CDR3: CASSLGLAEGAFGTQYF. CDR3 in DNA: TGTGCCAGCAGCTTGGGACTAGCCGAGGGGGCTTTTGGTACGCAGTATTTT. The rearrangement links TRBV11-3 to TRBJ2-3, with TRBD2 identical over 9 bases. From germline, CDR1 is SGHNT and CDR2 YENEEA. The V and J ends lost 3 bases and 8 bases, in that order; junction bases with no gene match: 15. The CDR3 has 17 amino acids.

This chain joins TRBV30 and TRBJ1-5; perhaps TRBD1 as D (5 bases). Germline CDR1 reads GTSNPN; CDR2 reads SVGIG (reference sequence). The CDR3 spans 13 residues. The V and J ends lost 2 bases and 7 bases respectively, with 12 bases between them. The CDR3 region is CAWSPGLGQPQHF. CDR3 DNA sequence: TGTGCCTGGAGTCCAGGGCTGGGGCAGCCCCAGCATTTT.